This is a list of T cell receptor beta chains from one sample in a study of shared clonotypes between healthy human individuals. Method: immunoSEQ multiplex PCR; TCRdb's copy keeps in-frame clones and lacks some. The sample has over 400,000 clones, approximately 94% seen once; the top ten hold about 0.068%. The specimen sequenced was naive CD4+ T cells sorted from blood. The receptors come from a woman under 40 in good health. Both conserved end residues are part of each CDR3. The D gene is left open where the match is weak. Clone size is not always given. Where it is, it says once, few, many or a class for expanded clones.

j_call,clone_size,d_call,v_call,cdr3_nt,cdr3_aa
TRBJ2-5,.,.,TRBV10-3,TGTGCCATCAGTTTCAGGGGCCAAGAGACCCAGTACTTC,CAISFRGQETQYF
TRBJ1-4,.,.,TRBV6-5,TGTGCCAGCAGTTACTTGGGGTCCCCTAATGAAAAACTGTTTTTT,CASSYLGSPNEKLFF
TRBJ1-1,.,.,TRBV15,TGTGCCACCAGCAGAGTGGTGGGCACTGAAGCTTTCTTT,CATSRVVGTEAFF
TRBJ2-3,.,.,TRBV18,TGTGCCAGCTCACCAAGCACGGATAGCACAGATACGCAGTATTTT,CASSPSTDSTDTQYF
TRBJ1-3,.,.,TRBV6-5,TGTGCCAGCAGTTACGGTTCTGACTCTGGAAACACCATATATTTT,CASSYGSDSGNTIYF
TRBJ2-5,.,TRBD1,TRBV10-3,TGTGCCATCAGTGTACAGGGGGCATTCGAGACCCAGTACTTC,CAISVQGAFETQYF
TRBJ1-2,.,.,TRBV19,TGTGCCAGTAGTATCAGGGGCCCTGGCTACACCTTC,CASSIRGPGYTF
TRBJ1-1,once,TRBD1,TRBV19,TGTGCCAGTAGTCCGCCGGACAGGGCTGAAGCTTTCTTT,CASSPPDRAEAFF
TRBJ2-2,once,.,TRBV29-1,TGCAGCGTTGAAGTACCCCCCGGGGAGCTGTTTTTT,CSVEVPPGELFF
TRBJ2-3,.,TRBD1,TRBV7-9,TGTGCCAGCAGCTTAGCCGGGACAGGGCCAGATACGCAGTATTTT,CASSLAGTGPDTQYF
TRBJ2-3,.,TRBD2,TRBV19,TGTGCCAGTAACAGCATAGCGGGAGGGCCCGTGGATACGCAGTATTTT,CASNSIAGGPVDTQYF
TRBJ2-1,.,.,TRBV28,TGTGCCAGCCAAATCTTGGGGCAGGGTTTTCACAATGAGCAGTTCTTC,CASQILGQGFHNEQFF
TRBJ1-4,.,.,TRBV4-1,TGCGCCAGCAGCCAAGATAGGGCGACAGGACCGCCTAATGAAAAACTGTTTTTT,CASSQDRATGPPNEKLFF
TRBJ1-1,.,.,TRBV6-5,TGTGCCAGCAGTTACTCGGACTCCATGACTGAAGCTTTCTTT,CASSYSDSMTEAFF
TRBJ2-1,.,TRBD2,TRBV5-1,TGCGCCAGCAGCGTACTAGCGGGAGACTACAATGAGCAGTTCTTC,CASSVLAGDYNEQFF